This TCR beta chain was sequenced for a study of blood T cells in healthy people across ages. Study results and limitations: Strong correlation existed between TCR beta diversity and naive T cell percentage.

Concerning this clonotype itself: Its target is unknown.

Germline CDR1 SGHKS, CDR2 YYEKEE (reference sequence). CDR3 length: 13 amino acids. The germline V and J ends were trimmed by 1 base and 13 bases, with 15 bases remaining between them. A second about 7 to 11 cycle PCR used barcoded and J-beta primers. TCRdb called the 5' RACE reads again in MiXCR, with one record for every CDR3 protein. The table lists 550,000 to 800,000 distinct CDR3 sequences, 32% of them singletons, with roughly 14% in the top ten. The origin of this receptor is a woman of 80 years or more in good health. The chain carries TRBV5-5 and TRBJ2-1, with D possibly matching TRBD2 (5 bases). The sequencing input was blood. The CDR3 loop is CASSLTPGSDQFF. Written as DNA, the CDR3 is TGTGCCAGCAGCTTGACCCCAGGTAGCGACCAGTTCTTC.